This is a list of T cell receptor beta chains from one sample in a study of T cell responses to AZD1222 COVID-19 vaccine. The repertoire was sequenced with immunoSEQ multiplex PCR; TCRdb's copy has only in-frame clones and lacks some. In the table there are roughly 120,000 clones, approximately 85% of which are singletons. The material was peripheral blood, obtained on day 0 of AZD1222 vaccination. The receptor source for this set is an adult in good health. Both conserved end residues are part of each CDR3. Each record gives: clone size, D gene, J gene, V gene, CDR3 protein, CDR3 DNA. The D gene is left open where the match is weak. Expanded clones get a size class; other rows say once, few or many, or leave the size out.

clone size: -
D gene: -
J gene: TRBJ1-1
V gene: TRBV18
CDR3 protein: CASSRGRSTEAFF
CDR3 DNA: TGTGCCAGCTCTCGAGGTCGAAGCACTGAAGCTTTCTTT

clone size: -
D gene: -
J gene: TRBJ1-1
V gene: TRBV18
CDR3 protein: CASSPNRGTTEAFF
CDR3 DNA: TGTGCCAGCTCACCAAATCGGGGGACCACTGAAGCTTTCTTT

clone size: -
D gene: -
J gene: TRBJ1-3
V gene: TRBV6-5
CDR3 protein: CASSYSGNSGGNTIYF
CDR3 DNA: TGTGCCAGCAGTTACTCGGGCAATTCGGGCGGAAACACCATATATTTT

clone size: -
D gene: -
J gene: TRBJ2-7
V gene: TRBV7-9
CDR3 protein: CASSPPPGNYEQYF
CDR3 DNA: TGTGCCAGCAGCCCCCCGCCCGGGAACTACGAGCAGTACTTC

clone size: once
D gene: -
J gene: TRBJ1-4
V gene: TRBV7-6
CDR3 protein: CASSPGPSVGLEKLFF
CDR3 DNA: TGTGCCAGCAGCCCCGGACCCTCTGTTGGTCTTGAAAAACTGTTTTTT

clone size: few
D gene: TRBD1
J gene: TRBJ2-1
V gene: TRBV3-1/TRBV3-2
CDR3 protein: CASSHTDRGREFF
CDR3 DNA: TGTGCCAGCAGCCACACGGACAGGGGGCGCGAGTTCTTC

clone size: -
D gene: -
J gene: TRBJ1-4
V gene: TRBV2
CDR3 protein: CASSKALSNEKLFF
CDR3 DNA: TGTGCCAGCAGTAAGGCCCTATCTAATGAAAAACTGTTTTTT

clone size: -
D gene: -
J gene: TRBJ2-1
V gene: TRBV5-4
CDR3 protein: CASSHELLGGYNEQFF
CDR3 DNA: TGTGCCAGCAGCCACGAATTATTGGGGGGCTACAATGAGCAGTTCTTC

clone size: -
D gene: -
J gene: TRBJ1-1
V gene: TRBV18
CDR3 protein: CASSPRENTEAFF
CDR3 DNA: TGTGCCAGCTCACCAAGGGAAAACACTGAAGCTTTCTTT

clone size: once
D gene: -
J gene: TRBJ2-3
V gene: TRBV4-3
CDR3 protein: CASSDSGTPSTDTQYF
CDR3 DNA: TGCGCCAGCAGCGATAGCGGTACCCCTAGCACAGATACGCAGTATTTT

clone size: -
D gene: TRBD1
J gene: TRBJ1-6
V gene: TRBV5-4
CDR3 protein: CASRGNPGQGNSPLHF
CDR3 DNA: TGTGCCAGCAGAGGGAATCCGGGACAGGGGAATTCACCCCTCCACTTT

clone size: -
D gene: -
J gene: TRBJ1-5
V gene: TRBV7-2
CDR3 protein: CASSLVETVGQPQHF
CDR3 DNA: TGTGCCAGCAGCCTCGTAGAGACCGTAGGTCAGCCCCAGCATTTT

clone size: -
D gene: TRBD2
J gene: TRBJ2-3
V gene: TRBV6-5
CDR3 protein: CASSYETSGRDTQYF
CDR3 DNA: TGTGCCAGCAGTTACGAGACTAGCGGGCGGGATACGCAGTATTTT

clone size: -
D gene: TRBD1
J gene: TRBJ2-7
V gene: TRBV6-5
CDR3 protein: CASSYSTGTTYEQYF
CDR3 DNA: TGTGCCAGCAGTTACTCGACAGGGACCACCTACGAGCAGTACTTC

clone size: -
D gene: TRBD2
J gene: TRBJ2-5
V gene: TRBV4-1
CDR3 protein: CASSPSGGLGETQYF
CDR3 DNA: TGCGCCAGCAGCCCTAGCGGGGGGTTGGGAGAGACCCAGTACTTC

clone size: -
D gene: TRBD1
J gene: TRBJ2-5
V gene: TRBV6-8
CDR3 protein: CASSGRGPTAQYF
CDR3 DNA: TGTGCCAGCTCGGGCAGGGGGCCTACGGCCCAGTACTTC

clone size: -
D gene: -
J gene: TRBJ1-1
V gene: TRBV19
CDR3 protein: CASSIEGVMNTEAFF
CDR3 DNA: TGTGCCAGTAGTATAGAAGGGGTGATGAACACTGAAGCTTTCTTT

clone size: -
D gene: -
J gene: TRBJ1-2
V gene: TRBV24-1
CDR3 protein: CATSDPPRGDEGYGYTF
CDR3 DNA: TGTGCCACCAGTGACCCCCCGCGGGGGGACGAGGGCTATGGCTACACCTTC

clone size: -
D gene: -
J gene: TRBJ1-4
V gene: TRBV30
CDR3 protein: CAWSDRQWEKLFF
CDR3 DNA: TGTGCCTGGAGTGACCGACAGTGGGAAAAACTGTTTTTT

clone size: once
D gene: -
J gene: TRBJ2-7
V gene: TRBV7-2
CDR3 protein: CASSLLTPSEQYF
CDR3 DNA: TGTGCCAGCAGCTTACTGACCCCAAGTGAGCAGTACTTC

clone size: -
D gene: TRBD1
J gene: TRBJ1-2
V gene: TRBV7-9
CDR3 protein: CASRTENGDRGNYGYTF
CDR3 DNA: TGTGCCAGCAGGACCGAAAACGGGGACAGGGGAAACTATGGCTACACCTTC